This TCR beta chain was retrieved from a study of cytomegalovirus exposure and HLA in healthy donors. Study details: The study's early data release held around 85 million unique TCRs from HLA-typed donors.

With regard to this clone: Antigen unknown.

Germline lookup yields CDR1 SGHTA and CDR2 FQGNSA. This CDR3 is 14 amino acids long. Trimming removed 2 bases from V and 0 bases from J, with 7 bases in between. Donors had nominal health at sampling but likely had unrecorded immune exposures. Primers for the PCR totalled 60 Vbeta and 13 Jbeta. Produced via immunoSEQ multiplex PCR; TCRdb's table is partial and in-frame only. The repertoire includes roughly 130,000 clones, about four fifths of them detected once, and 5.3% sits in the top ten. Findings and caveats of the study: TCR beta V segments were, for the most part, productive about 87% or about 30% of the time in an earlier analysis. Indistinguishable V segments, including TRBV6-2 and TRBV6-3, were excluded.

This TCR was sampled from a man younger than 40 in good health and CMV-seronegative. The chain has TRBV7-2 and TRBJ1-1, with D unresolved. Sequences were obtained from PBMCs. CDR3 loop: CASSLQAMNTEAFF. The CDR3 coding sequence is TGTGCCAGCAGCTTACAGGCTATGAACACTGAAGCTTTCTTT.